The sequence of this T cell receptor beta chain was determined in a study of cytomegalovirus exposure and HLA in healthy donors. V lost 3 bases and J lost 11; bases outside the gene matches: 6. Germline V gene sequence: CDR1 GTSNPN, CDR2 SVGIG (reference sequence). This CDR3 region has 11 residues. Vbeta (60) and Jbeta (13) primers were used in the PCR. The assay was immunoSEQ multiplex PCR, and TCRdb's table has in-frame clones only and misses some. The sample consists of approximately 150,000 clones, nearly 70% of them appearing once. Overall study findings and caveats: Trimming of TCR beta V- and J-genes showed a link, identified in a later analysis, to a missense DCLRE1C variant. Approximately 160 TCR beta chains were listed as cytomegalovirus-associated. Earlier findings revealed that most TCR beta V segments proved productive either about 87% or about 30% of the time.

Concerning this clone: Its antigen remains unknown.

This chain uses TRBV30 with TRBJ2-7; 8 bases agree with TRBD2. This TCR came from a man younger than 40 in good health and CMV-seropositive. Sequencing was carried out using PBMCs. CDR3 in amino acids: CAWRRGREEYF. As DNA, the CDR3 is TGTGCCTGGAGACGCGGGCGGGAGGAGTACTTC.